One sample yielded the 26 T cell receptor beta chains listed below, sequenced in a study of blood T cells in healthy people across ages. Using a J-beta primer mix together with a sample-barcoded 5' primer, a second PCR was run for about 6 to 12 cycles. TCRdb itself ran the 5' RACE reads through MiXCR, one entry per CDR3 protein. The sample includes approximately 900,000 distinct CDR3 sequences, 29% of them seen just once. These same records also appear under a second study, on T cells of mothers and their children.

The sequenced sample consisted of blood. These receptor sequences come from a middle-aged woman in good health.

This clonotype appeared a few times. The J gene is TRBJ2-1, the V gene TRBV2; D is possibly TRBD1 (6 bases). This CDR3 comprises 13 residues. The V gene's germline CDR1 is SNHLY and CDR2 FYNNEI. DNA of the CDR3: TGTGCGACCACTTCGCTACAGGGTCATGAGCAGTTCTTC. Protein product: CATTSLQGHEQFF.

This clonotype was seen a few times. As DNA, the CDR3 is TGTGCCTGGACCCGCCCGGGACAGAACTCCTACAATGAGCAGTTCTTC. Protein sequence: CAWTRPGQNSYNEQFF. This chain joins TRBV30 and TRBJ2-1; 7 bases agree with TRBD1. Per the germline V gene, CDR1 is GTSNPN and CDR2 is SVGIG (reference sequence). The CDR3 covers 16 residues. J was trimmed by 0 bases and V by 4 bases; bases with no gene match: 9.

This clonotype was seen ten or more times. A much larger clone differs from this one at a single base, so this may be a read error. The chain has TRBV12-3 or TRBV12-4 and TRBJ2-1; the match to TRBD2 covers 10 bases. The assigned J gene may be wrong: the sequence end matches TRBJ2-7 better. The CDR3 totals 15 residues. The DNA of the CDR3 is TGTGCCAGCAGTCGTAGCGGGGGGAAATACAATGAGCAGTACTTC. This translates into CASSRSGGKYNEQYF.

The rearrangement uses TRBV12-3 or TRBV12-4 and TRBJ1-2, with 8 bases fitting TRBD1. V was pared by 3 bases and J by 5 bases, with 5 bases of the junction left unmatched. The CDR3 has 14 residues. CDR3 residues: CASSFGQGPYGYTF. The CDR3 DNA is TGTGCCAGCAGTTTCGGACAGGGTCCTTATGGCTACACCTTC.

Only a few counts were recorded for this clonotype. The chain uses TRBV7-9 and TRBJ2-3; 11 bases are shared with TRBD2. Germline lookup yields CDR1 SEHNR and CDR2 FQNEAQ (reference sequence). CDR3 length: 19 residues. The V gene end was trimmed by 4 bases and the J gene end by 9 bases; junction bases not matched to a gene: 21. The chain's CDR3 is CASSSTPIPGLAARGTQYF. The CDR3 DNA follows: TGTGCCAGCAGCTCCACGCCTATCCCGGGACTAGCGGCTCGGGGCACGCAGTATTTT.

The V call is TRBV28, the J call TRBJ2-3; TRBD1 agrees at 9 bases. Germline CDR1 and CDR2: MDHEN and SYDVKM. The CDR3 spans 18 residues. The V and J ends lost 4 bases and 3 bases, in that order; junction bases with no gene match: 14. For the CDR3, the DNA is TGTGCCAGCAGTTGGAATTACAGGGGGCTGGGGAAGACAGATACGCAGTATTTT. It encodes CASSWNYRGLGKTDTQYF.

In nucleotides, the CDR3 is TGTGCCAGCAGCTTAGTAGCGGGGGTTGTCCAAGAGACCCAGTACTTC. Protein product: CASSLVAGVVQETQYF. The V and J genes are TRBV7-2 and TRBJ2-5; TRBD2 matches at 9 bases. CDR3 length: 16 residues. Losses at the gene ends were 1 base for V and 1 base for J; bases not matched to a gene: 4. Germline CDR1 and CDR2: SGHTA and FQGNSA.

The genes are TRBV7-3 and TRBJ2-1; no firm D call. The DNA end is more similar to TRBJ2-7, so the J call may be wrong. Germline values: CDR1 SGHTA, CDR2 FQGTGA. CDR3 size: 15 residues. In DNA, the CDR3 is TGTGCCAGCAGCTTAGGGGTAGGGATCGGCGATGAGCAGTACTTC. Translating gives CASSLGVGIGDEQYF.

This clonotype was counted ten times or more. The J gene is TRBJ2-1, the V gene TRBV4-1, with D perhaps TRBD1 (6 bases). With 3 bases removed from V and 6 bases from J, the gap between germline ends came to 15 bases. Looked up from germline, CDR1 is MGHRA and CDR2 is YSYEKL. CDR3 size: 15 residues. CDR3 coding DNA: TGCGCCAGCAGCCACACGGTCCTAGGGGGCAATGAGCAGTTCTTC. Protein: CASSHTVLGGNEQFF.

Worth noting for this clonotype: Being one base from a much bigger clone, this may be a read error. The chain carries TRBV5-1 and TRBJ2-7; D call uncertain. Germline CDR1 reads SGHRS; CDR2 reads YFSETQ. CDR3 length: 14 amino acids. The CDR3 loop reads CASSGLTVGYEKYF. The CDR3 DNA follows: TGCGCCAGCAGCGGCTTGACTGTGGGGTACGAGAAGTACTTC.

This chain uses TRBV7-9 with TRBJ2-5, with 7 bases matching TRBD2. Germline-derived CDR1 and CDR2 are SEHNR and FQNEAQ (reference sequence). The CDR3 loop spans 15 amino acids. J lost 0 bases, V lost 6 bases, and 7 bases had no gene match. Written as DNA, the CDR3 is TGTGCCAGCAGACCATTAGCGGGTGACCAAGAGACCCAGTACTTC. It encodes CASRPLAGDQETQYF.

The chain's CDR3 is CRGETGLADFYNEQFF. The CDR3 DNA is TGCAGGGGGGAGACGGGACTAGCGGACTTCTACAATGAGCAGTTCTTC. The chain is built from TRBV20-1 and TRBJ2-1, with 11 bases fitting TRBD2. Germline V gene sequence: CDR1 DFQATT, CDR2 SNEGSKA (reference sequence). The CDR3 contains 16 residues.

On this clonotype: A junction boundary mismatches the germline segment, possibly from a read error. The chain carries TRBV2 and TRBJ2-1, with 8 positions matching TRBD1. CDR3 length: 15 amino acids. CDR1 and CDR2 (germline): SNHLY, FYNNEI. The CDR3 DNA sequence: TGTGCCAGCAGTGAGAGACAGGGGAGGTACAATGAGCAGGTCTTC. Protein: CASSERQGRYNEQVF.

This clonotype occurred a few times. The gene calls are TRBV5-1 and TRBJ2-1, with TRBD2 matching over 7 bases. The CDR3 runs 14 residues. Trimming took 4 bases from V and 6 from J; bases not matched to a gene: 7. Germline CDR1 reads SGHRS; CDR2 reads YFSETQ. CDR3 coding DNA: TGCGCCAGCAGCCCCCGAGGGGAGGGCAATGAGCAGTTCTTC. It specifies CASSPRGEGNEQFF.

This clonotype was seen ten or more times. The chain uses TRBV12-3 or TRBV12-4 and TRBJ2-1; 9 bases match TRBD2. The junction had 16 bases not matched to a gene; V was cut back by 6 bases and J by 7 bases. The CDR3 covers 17 residues. The CDR3 DNA sequence: TGTGCCAGCAGGATTAGCGGGGGAGCCCTTTCTGGAAATGAGCAGTTCTTC. Translating it yields CASRISGGALSGNEQFF.

The chain couples TRBV20-1 to TRBJ2-4; 9 bases match TRBD1. J lost 13 bases, V lost 3 bases, and 13 bases had no gene match. There are 14 residues in the CDR3. The germline gives CDR1 DFQATT, CDR2 SNEGSKA (reference sequence). Here the CDR3 DNA reads TGCAGTGCTAGTTACAGGGGGCTTTACAATGAGCAGTACTTC. Amino acids: CSASYRGLYNEQYF.

This clonotype was picked up a small number of times. The chain employs TRBV7-8 and TRBJ1-1, with D hard to call. CDR3 length: 16 amino acids. V shed 0 bases and J shed 0 bases, with 11 bases lying between them. The germline V gene has CDR1 SGHVS and CDR2 FQNEAQ. This CDR3 reads CASSLARSAMNTEAFF. CDR3 nucleotide sequence: TGTGCCAGCAGCTTAGCGCGCAGCGCAATGAACACTGAAGCTTTCTTT.

In its sample, this clonotype was seen a few times. This rearrangement joins TRBV30 to TRBJ1-5, with 8 positions matching TRBD1. V lost 1 base, J lost 6 bases, and 5 bases stayed unmatched. CDR1 is GTSNPN, CDR2 SVGIG, per germline (reference sequence). The CDR3 length is 14 residues. As DNA, the CDR3 is TGTGCCTGGAGTGGTGGACAGGGTGGTCAGCCCCAGCATTTT. Its protein product is CAWSGGQGGQPQHF.

In the case of this clonotype: A read error is possible here, since a much larger clone lies one base away. The rearrangement uses TRBV12-3 or TRBV12-4 and TRBJ2-7; D is possibly TRBD2 (5 bases). The germline V and J ends were trimmed by 6 bases and 7 bases, with 19 bases remaining between them. This CDR3 has 14 amino acids. For the CDR3, the DNA is TGTGCCAGCAGGTCGGGGAATAGGTTTGGTGAGCAGTACTTC. This codes for CASRSGNRFGEQYF.

This chain uses TRBV6-6 with TRBJ1-1; D remains unclear. Per germline, CDR1 MNHNY and CDR2 SVGAGI (reference sequence). Trimming removed 10 bases from V and 0 bases from J, with 6 bases in between. This CDR3 has 11 amino acids. CDR3: CATVMNTEAFF. The DNA of the CDR3 is TGTGCCACAGTTATGAACACTGAAGCTTTCTTT.

This chain joins TRBV28 and TRBJ1-4; TRBD1 matches at 10 bases. V was clipped by 11 bases and J by 7 bases; unmatched bases: 16. Germline CDR1 and CDR2: MDHEN and SYDVKM. The CDR3 covers 16 residues. CDR3: CADSLGTGTGVEKLFF. Written as DNA, the CDR3 is TGTGCCGACAGTTTAGGTACAGGGACAGGGGTTGAAAAACTGTTTTTT. The complete variable domain, with remaining parts taken from reference TRBV28 and TRBJ1-4, reads DVKVTQSSRYLVKRTGEKVFLECVQDMDHENMFWYRQDPGLGLRLIYFSYDVKMKEKGDIPEGYSVSREKKERFSLILESASTNQTSMYLCADSLGTGTGVEKLFFGSGTQLSVL.

This chain uses TRBV20-1 with TRBJ1-6; 7 bases align to TRBD1. CDR3 length: 13 amino acids. Looked up from germline, CDR1 is DFQATT and CDR2 is SNEGSKA (reference sequence). Trimming removed 6 bases from V and 6 bases from J; junction bases left unmatched: 5. The CDR3 DNA is TGCAGTGCCATACAGGGGACTAATTCACCCCTCCACTTT. It yields the protein CSAIQGTNSPLHF.

The rearrangement links TRBV19 to TRBJ1-1; 8 positions agree with TRBD1. The length of the CDR3 is 13 residues. V lost 10 bases and J lost 0; bases outside the gene matches: 4. Germline loops: CDR1 LNHDA, CDR2 SQIVND (reference sequence). The CDR3 region is CATGDRMNTEAFF. The CDR3 DNA follows: TGTGCCACAGGGGACAGGATGAACACTGAAGCTTTCTTT.

This clonotype has just one count. This may be a read error, as it is one base from a much larger clone. V and J are TRBV11-2 and TRBJ1-2; 7 nucleotides align to TRBD1. This CDR3 comprises 15 residues. J lost 7 bases, V lost 1 base, and 9 bases had no gene match. The germline CDR1 and CDR2 sequences are SGHAT and FQNNGV. In nucleotides, the CDR3 is TGTGCCAGCAGCTTAGGTGTAGGGGGCTCTGGTGGCTACACCTTC. Its translation is CASSLGVGGSGGYTF. The full variable domain, rest sourced from reference TRBV11-2 and TRBJ1-2, is EAGVAQSPRYKIIEKRQSVAFWCNPISGHATLYWYQQILGQGPKLLIQFQNNGVVDDSQLPKDRFSAERLKGVDSTLKIQPAKLEDSAVYLCASSLGVGGSGGYTFGSGTRLTVV.

The chain is built from TRBV20-1 and TRBJ2-4; D is undetermined. With the DNA end fitting TRBJ2-7 better, the J assignment may be wrong. The germline V gene has CDR1 DFQATT and CDR2 SNEGSKA (reference sequence). The CDR3 runs to 13 residues. The CDR3 DNA reads as TGCAGTGCTAGCGCTCCGTGGGGTTACGAGCAGTACTTC. Translation gives CSASAPWGYEQYF.

In this sample, this clonotype turned up many times. This chain connects TRBV6-1 to TRBJ2-3, with D hard to call. Germline CDR1 is MNHNS and CDR2 is SASEGT. CDR3 length: 15 residues. V was shortened by 0 bases and J by 4 bases, with 11 bases between the two germline ends. Here the CDR3 DNA reads TGTGCCAGCAGTGAAGCGGGGTCGGTCCCAGATACGCAGTATTTT. Its translation: CASSEAGSVPDTQYF.